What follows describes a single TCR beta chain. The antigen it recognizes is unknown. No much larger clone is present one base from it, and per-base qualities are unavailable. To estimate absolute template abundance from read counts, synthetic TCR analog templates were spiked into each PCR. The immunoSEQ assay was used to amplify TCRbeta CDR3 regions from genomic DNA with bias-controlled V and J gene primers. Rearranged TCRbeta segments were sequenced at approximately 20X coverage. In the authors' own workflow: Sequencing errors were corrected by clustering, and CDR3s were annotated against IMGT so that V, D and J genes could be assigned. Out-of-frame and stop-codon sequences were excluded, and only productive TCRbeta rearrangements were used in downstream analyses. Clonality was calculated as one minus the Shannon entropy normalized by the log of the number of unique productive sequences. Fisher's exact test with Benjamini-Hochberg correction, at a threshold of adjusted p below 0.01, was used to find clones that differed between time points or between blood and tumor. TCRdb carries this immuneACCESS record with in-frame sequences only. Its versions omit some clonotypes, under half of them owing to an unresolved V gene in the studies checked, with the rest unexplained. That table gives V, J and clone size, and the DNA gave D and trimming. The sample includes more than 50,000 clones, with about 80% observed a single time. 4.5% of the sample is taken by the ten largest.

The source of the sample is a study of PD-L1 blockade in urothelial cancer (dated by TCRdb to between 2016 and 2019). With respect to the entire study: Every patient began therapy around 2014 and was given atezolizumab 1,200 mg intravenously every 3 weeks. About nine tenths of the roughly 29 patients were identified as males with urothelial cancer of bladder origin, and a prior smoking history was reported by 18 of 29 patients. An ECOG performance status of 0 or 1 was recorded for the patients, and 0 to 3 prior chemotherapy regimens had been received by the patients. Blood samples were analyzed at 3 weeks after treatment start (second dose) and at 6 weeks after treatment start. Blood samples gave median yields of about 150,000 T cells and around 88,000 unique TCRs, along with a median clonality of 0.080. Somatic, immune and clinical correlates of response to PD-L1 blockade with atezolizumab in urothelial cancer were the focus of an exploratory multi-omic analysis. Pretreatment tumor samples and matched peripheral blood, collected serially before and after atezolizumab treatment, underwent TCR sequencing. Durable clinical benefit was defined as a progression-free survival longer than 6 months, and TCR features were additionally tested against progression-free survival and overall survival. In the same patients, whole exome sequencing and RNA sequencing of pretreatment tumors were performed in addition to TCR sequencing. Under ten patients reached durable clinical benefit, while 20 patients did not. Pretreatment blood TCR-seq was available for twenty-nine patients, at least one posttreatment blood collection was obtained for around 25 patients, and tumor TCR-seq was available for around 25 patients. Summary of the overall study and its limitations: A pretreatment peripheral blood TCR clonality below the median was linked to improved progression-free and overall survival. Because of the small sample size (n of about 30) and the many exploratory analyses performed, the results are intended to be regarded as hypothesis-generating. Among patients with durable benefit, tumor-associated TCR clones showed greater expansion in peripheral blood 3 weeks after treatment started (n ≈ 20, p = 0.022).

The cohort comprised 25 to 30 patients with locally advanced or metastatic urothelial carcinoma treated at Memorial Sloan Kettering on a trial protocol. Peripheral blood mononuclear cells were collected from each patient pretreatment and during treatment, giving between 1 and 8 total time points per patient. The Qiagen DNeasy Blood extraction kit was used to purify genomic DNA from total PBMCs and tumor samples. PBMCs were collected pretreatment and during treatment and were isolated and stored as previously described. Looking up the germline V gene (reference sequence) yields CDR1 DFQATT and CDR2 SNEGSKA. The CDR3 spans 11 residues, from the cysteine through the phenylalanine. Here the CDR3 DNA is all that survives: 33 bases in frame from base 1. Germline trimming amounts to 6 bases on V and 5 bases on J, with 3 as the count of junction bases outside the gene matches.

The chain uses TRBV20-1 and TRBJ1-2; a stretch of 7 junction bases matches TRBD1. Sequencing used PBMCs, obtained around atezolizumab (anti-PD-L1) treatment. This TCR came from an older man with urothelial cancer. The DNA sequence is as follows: TGCAGTGCCGCGACAGGGTATGGCTACACCTTC. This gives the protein CSAATGYGYTF.